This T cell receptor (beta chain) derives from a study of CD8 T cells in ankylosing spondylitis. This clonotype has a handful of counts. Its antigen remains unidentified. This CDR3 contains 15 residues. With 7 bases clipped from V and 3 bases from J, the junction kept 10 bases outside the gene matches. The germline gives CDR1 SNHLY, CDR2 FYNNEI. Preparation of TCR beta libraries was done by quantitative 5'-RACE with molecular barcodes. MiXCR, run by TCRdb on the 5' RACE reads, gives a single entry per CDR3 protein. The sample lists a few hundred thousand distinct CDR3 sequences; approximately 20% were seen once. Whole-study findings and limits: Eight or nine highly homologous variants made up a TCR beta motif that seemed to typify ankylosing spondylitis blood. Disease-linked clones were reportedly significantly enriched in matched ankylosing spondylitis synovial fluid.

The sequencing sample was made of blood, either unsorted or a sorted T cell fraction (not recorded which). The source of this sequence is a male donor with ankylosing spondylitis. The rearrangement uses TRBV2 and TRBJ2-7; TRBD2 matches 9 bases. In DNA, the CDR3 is TGTGCCAGCAAGGTGGAACTAGCGGGCCTCTACGAGCAGTACTTC. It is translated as CASKVELAGLYEQYF.